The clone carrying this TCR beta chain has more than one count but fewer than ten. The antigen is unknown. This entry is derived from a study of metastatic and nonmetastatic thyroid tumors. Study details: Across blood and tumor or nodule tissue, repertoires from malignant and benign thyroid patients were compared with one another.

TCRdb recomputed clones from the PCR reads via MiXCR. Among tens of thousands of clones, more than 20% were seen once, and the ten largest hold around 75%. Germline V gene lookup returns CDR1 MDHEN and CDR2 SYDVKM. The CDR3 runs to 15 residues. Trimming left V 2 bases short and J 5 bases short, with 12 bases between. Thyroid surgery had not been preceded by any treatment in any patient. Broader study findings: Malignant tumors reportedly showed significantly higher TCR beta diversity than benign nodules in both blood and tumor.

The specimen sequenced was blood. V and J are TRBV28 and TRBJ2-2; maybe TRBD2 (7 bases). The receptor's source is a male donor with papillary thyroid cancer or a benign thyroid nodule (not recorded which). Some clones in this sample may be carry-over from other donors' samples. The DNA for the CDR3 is TGTGCCAGCAGTTTACCGGGGGGCGGGACCGGGGAGCTGTTTTTT. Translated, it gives CASSLPGGGTGELFF.